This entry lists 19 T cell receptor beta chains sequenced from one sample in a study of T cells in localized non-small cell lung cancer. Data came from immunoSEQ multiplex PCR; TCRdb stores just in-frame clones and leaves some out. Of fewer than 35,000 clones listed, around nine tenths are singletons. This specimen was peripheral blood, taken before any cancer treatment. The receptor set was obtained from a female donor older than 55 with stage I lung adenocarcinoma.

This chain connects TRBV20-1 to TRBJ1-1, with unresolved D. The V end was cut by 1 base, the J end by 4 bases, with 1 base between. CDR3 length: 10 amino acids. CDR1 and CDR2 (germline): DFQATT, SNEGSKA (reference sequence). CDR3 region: CSARGTEAFF. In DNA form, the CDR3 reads TGCAGTGCTAGAGGCACTGAAGCTTTCTTT.

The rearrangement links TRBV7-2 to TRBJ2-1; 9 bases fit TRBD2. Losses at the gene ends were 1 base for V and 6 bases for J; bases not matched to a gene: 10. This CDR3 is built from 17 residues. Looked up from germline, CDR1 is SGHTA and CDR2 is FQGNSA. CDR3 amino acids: CASSLEWASGAPNEQFF. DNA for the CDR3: TGTGCCAGCAGCTTAGAATGGGCTAGCGGGGCCCCCAATGAGCAGTTCTTC.

CDR3 sequence reads: CASSLEPGSSEKLFF. CDR3 DNA: TGTGCCAGCAGCTTAGAACCGGGGAGTAGTGAAAAACTGTTTTTT. The chain uses TRBV7-9 and TRBJ1-4; D is undetermined. Germline values: CDR1 SEHNR, CDR2 FQNEAQ (reference sequence). Trimming removed 1 base at V and 7 bases at J, with 13 bases between. This CDR3 comprises 15 residues.

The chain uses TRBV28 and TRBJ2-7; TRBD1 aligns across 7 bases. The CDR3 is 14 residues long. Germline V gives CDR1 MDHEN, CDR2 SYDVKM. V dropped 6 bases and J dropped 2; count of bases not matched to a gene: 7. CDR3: CASRQTGATYEQYF. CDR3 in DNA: TGTGCCAGCAGGCAAACAGGGGCCACCTACGAGCAGTACTTC.

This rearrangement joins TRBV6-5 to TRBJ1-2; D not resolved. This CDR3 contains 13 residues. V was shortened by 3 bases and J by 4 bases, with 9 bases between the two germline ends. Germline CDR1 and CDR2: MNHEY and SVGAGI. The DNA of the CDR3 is TGTGCCAGCAGTTATCCGGTGTTCTATGGCTACACCTTC. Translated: CASSYPVFYGYTF.

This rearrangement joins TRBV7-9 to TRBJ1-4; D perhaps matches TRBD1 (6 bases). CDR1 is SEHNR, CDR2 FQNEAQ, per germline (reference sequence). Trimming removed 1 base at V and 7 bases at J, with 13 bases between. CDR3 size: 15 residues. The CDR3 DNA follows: TGTGCCAGCAGCTTAGGGCGGGTAGGGGGTGAAAAACTGTTTTTT. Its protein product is CASSLGRVGGEKLFF. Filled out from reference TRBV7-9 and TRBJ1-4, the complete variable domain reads DTGVSQNPRHKITKRGQNVTFRCDPISEHNRLYWYRQTLGQGPEFLTYFQNEAQLEKSRLLSDRFSAERPKGSFSTLEIQRTEQGDSAMYLCASSLGRVGGEKLFFGSGTQLSVL.

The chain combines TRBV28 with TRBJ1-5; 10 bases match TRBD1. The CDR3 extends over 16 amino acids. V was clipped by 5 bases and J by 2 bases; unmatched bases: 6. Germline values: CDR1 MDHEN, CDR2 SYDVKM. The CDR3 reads CASSPGTGAGNQPQHF. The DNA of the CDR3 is TGTGCCAGCAGTCCCGGGACAGGGGCGGGCAATCAGCCCCAGCATTTT. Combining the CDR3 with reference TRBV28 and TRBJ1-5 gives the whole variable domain DVKVTQSSRYLVKRTGEKVFLECVQDMDHENMFWYRQDPGLGLRLIYFSYDVKMKEKGDIPEGYSVSREKKERFSLILESASTNQTSMYLCASSPGTGAGNQPQHFGDGTRLSIL.

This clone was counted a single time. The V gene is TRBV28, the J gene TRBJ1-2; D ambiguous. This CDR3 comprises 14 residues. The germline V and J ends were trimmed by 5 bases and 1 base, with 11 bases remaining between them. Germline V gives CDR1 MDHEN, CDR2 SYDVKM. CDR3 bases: TGTGCCAGCAGTACGTCCGGGCTTAACTATGGCTACACCTTC. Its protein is CASSTSGLNYGYTF.

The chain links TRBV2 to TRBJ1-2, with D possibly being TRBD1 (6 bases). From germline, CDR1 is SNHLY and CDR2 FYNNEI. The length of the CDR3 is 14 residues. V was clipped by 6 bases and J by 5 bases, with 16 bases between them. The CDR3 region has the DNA TGTGCCAGCAGGGCAGGGGATGCAGGGTATGGCTACACCTTC. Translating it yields CASRAGDAGYGYTF.

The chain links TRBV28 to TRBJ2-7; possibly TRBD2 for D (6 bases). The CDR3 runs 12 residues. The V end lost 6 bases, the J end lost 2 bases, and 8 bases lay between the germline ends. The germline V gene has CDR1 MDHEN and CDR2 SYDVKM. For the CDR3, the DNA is TGTGCCAGCAGGCGGGAAACCTACGAGCAGTACTTC. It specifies CASRRETYEQYF.

The CDR3 DNA follows: TGTGCCAGCAGCGAGGGGGACAGGGACTACAATGAGCAGTTCTTC. It codes for CASSEGDRDYNEQFF. J is TRBJ2-1 and V is TRBV7-9; TRBD1 agrees at 9 bases. Germline CDR1 reads SEHNR; CDR2 reads FQNEAQ (reference sequence). The CDR3 has 15 amino acids. With 5 bases clipped from V and 3 bases from J, the junction kept 5 bases outside the gene matches.

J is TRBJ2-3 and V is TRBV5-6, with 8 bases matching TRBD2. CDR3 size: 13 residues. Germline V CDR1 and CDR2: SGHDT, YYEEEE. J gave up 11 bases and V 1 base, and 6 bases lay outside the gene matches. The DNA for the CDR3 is TGTGCCAGCAGCTTGTCCGCGGCGGGAGGGCAGTATTTT. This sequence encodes CASSLSAAGGQYF.

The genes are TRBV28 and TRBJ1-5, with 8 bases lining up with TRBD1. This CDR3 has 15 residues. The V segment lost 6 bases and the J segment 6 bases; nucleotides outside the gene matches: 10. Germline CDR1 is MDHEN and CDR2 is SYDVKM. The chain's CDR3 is CASRGSGQGSQPQHF. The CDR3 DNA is TGTGCCAGCAGAGGCTCCGGACAGGGTAGTCAGCCCCAGCATTTT.

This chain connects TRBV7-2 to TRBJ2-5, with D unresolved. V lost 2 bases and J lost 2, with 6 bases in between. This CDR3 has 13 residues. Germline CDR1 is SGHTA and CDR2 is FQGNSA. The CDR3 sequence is CASSLQEQETQYF. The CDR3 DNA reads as TGTGCCAGCAGCTTACAGGAGCAAGAGACCCAGTACTTC.

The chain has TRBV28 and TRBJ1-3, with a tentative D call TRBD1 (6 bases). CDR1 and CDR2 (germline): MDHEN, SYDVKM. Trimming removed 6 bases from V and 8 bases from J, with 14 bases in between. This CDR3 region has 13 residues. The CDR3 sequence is CASSPGETDTIYF. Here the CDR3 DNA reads TGTGCCAGCAGCCCAGGGGAGACGGACACCATATATTTT.

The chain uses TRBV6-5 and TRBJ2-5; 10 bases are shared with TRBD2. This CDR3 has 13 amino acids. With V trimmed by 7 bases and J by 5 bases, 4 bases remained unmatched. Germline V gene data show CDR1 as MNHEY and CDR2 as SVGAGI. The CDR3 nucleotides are TGTGCCAGCACTAAAGCGGGGGGGGAGACCCAGTACTTC. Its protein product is CASTKAGGETQYF.

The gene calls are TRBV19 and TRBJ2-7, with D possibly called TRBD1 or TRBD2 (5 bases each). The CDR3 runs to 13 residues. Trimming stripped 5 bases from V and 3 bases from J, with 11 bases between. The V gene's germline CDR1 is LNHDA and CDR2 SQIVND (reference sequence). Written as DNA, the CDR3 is TGTGCCAGTAGTCCGGGACCCATCTACGAGCAGTACTTC. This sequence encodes CASSPGPIYEQYF.

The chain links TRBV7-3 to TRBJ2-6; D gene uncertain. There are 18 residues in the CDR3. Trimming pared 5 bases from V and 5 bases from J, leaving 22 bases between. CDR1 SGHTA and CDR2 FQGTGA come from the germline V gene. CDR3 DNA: TGTGCCAGCAGCGCTAAGGAACGCTTACAAAGTCGGGCCAACGTCCTGACTTTC. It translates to CASSAKERLQSRANVLTF.

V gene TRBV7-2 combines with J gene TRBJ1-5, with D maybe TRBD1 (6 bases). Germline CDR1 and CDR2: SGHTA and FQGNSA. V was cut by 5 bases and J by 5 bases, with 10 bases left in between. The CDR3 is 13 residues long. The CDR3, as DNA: TGTGCCAGCAGCCGACAGGCTGATCAGCCCCAGCATTTT. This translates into CASSRQADQPQHF. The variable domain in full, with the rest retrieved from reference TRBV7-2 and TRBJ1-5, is GAGVSQSPSNKVTEKGKDVELRCDPISGHTALYWYRQSLGQGLEFLIYFQGNSAPDKSGLPSDRFSAERTGGSVSTLTIQRTQQEDSAVYLCASSRQADQPQHFGDGTRLSIL.